This T cell receptor beta chain was recovered during a study of T cells after yellow fever vaccination. Of note for this clonotype: What it recognizes is unknown.

MiXCR was run by TCRdb on the 5' RACE reads, yielding one entry per CDR3 protein. Of a few hundred thousand distinct CDR3 sequences in the sample, more than 3% were seen once. Study observations and caveats: Clonotypes found in both CD4 and CD8 compartments made up a small share.

The length of the CDR3 is 15 residues. V lost 2 bases and J 3 bases, leaving 12 bases between the germline ends. Looked up from germline, CDR1 is LGHNA and CDR2 is YSLEER. The sequencing here drew on PBMCs, taken on the day of the yellow fever booster vaccination. This TCR came from a man between 18 and 29 years old who received the YFV17D yellow fever vaccine. This chain links TRBV4-3 with TRBJ2-3; possibly TRBD1 for D (5 bases). The CDR3, as DNA: TGCGCCAGCAGCCAAAGGCAGGGCGCGACAGATACGCAGTATTTT. Translating it yields CASSQRQGATDTQYF.